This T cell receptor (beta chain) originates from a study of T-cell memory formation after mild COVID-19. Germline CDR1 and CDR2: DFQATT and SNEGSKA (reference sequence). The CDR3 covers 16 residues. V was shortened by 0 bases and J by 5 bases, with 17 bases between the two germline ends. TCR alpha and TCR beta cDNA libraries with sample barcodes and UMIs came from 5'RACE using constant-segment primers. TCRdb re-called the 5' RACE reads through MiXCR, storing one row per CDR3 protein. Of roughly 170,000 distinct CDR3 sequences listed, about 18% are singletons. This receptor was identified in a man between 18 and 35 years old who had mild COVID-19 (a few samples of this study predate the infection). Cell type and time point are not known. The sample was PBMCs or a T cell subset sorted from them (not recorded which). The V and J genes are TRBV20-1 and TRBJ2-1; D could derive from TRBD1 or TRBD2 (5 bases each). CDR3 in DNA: TGCAGTGCTAGAGACCCGAGGGGTCGGGCGAACAATGAGCAGTTCTTC. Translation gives CSARDPRGRANNEQFF.